This TCR beta chain comes out of a study of cytomegalovirus exposure and HLA in healthy donors. Looking at the study overall: An early data release held some 85 million unique TCRs from HLA-typed donors.

Study-wide results and caveats: V- and J-gene trimming in TCR beta was tied to a missense DCLRE1C variant by an analysis performed later. Later analysis suggested links between common viral pathogens and several top significant clusters.

Between the trimmed V and J ends, which lost 5 bases and 2 bases, there was a span of 7 bases. CDR1 is SGHTA and CDR2 is FQGNSA in the germline V gene. The CDR3 sequence is 13 residues long. This clone appeared a few times. Its target is not known. Primers included in the PCR were 60 Vbeta and 13 Jbeta primers. Per the original data handling: Later, an analysis found tens of millions of unique TCR beta chains, and about 10 million of these were shared. The data were produced by immunoSEQ multiplex PCR, yet TCRdb's version contains in-frame clones alone and is incomplete. The V and J calls and clone size come from that table; D and trimming were worked out from the DNA. The sample lists approximately 100,000 clones, about a tenth occurring once.

The sequence derives from a middle-aged man in good health and CMV-seropositive. Sequenced input: PBMCs. This chain joins TRBV7-2 and TRBJ1-5, with D possibly being TRBD1 (5 bases). In nucleotides, the CDR3 is TGTGCCAGCAGCCGGGGGGGCAATCAGCCCCAGCATTTT. Amino acid sequence: CASSRGGNQPQHF. The variable domain in full, with the rest retrieved from reference TRBV7-2 and TRBJ1-5, is GAGVSQSPSNKVTEKGKDVELRCDPISGHTALYWYRQSLGQGLEFLIYFQGNSAPDKSGLPSDRFSAERTGGSVSTLTIQRTQQEDSAVYLCASSRGGNQPQHFGDGTRLSIL.